This TCR beta chain was identified in a study of immune evolution from preneoplasia to lung adenocarcinoma. Turning to this clone: Its target is not known.

General study findings and limits: Normal lung had the highest top T cell clone frequencies. Clonality was highest in normal lung, lower in later-stage lesions apparently.

V dropped 1 base and J dropped 9 bases, with 10 bases sitting between them. From germline, CDR1 is SGHTA and CDR2 FQGNSA. CDR3 length equals 13 residues. Sequenced by immunoSEQ multiplex PCR; TCRdb stores in-frame clones only, minus some. The sample carries about 5,500 clones, roughly two thirds recorded once. This sequence originates from a person at least 80 years old with lung adenocarcinoma. Sequencing was performed on FFPE adjacent normal lung tissue. V usage is TRBV7-2 and J usage is TRBJ2-1; no clear D. For the CDR3, the DNA is TGTGCCAGCAGCTTAGTACCGGGCGGTGAGCAGTTCTTC. Translating it yields CASSLVPGGEQFF. The whole variable domain, remainder taken from reference TRBV7-2 and TRBJ2-1, is GAGVSQSPSNKVTEKGKDVELRCDPISGHTALYWYRQSLGQGLEFLIYFQGNSAPDKSGLPSDRFSAERTGGSVSTLTIQRTQQEDSAVYLCASSLVPGGEQFFGPGTRLTVL.